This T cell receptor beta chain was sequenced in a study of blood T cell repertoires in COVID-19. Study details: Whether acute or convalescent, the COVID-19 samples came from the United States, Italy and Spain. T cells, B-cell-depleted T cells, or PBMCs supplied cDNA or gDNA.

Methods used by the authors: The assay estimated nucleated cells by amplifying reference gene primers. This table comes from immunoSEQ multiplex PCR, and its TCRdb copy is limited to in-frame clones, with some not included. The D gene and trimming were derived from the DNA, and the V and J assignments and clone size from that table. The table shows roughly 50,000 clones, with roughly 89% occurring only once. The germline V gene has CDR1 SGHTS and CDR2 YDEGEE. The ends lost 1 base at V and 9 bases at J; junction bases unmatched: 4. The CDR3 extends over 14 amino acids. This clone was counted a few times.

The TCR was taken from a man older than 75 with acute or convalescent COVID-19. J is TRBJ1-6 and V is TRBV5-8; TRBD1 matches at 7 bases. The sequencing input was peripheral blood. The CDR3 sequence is CASSLPDRVSPLHF. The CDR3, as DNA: TGTGCCAGCAGCTTGCCTGACAGGGTTTCACCCCTCCACTTT.